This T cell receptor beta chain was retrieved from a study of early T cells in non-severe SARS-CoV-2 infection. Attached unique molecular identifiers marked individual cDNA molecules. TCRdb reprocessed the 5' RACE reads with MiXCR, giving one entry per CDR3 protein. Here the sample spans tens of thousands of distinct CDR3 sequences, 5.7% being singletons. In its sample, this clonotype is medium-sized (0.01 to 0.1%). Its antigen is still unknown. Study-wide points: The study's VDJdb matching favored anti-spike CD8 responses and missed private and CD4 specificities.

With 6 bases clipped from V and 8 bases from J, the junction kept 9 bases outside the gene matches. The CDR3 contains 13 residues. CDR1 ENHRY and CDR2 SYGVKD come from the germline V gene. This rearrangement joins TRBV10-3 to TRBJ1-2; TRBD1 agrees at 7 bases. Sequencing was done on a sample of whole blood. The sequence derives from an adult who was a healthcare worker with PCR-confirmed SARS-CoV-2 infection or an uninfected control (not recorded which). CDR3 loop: CAISTDRSQGYTF. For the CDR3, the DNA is TGTGCCATCAGCACGGACAGGTCCCAAGGCTACACCTTC.